A selection of T cell receptor beta chains follows, all from one sample in a study of blood T cell repertoires in COVID-19. Using immunoSEQ multiplex PCR, the repertoire was profiled, and TCRdb retains in-frame clones only, with some absent. The table includes around 280,000 clones, around 90% detected once. The sequencing sample was made of PBMCs or T cells enriched from blood (not recorded which). The receptors were sampled from a woman aged 35 to 49 who had recovered from COVID-19. Each CDR3 is given with its conserved first and last residue. The order of the fields is clone size, V gene, CDR3 protein. Clone size appears in some rows only: once, few, many, or a class for an expanded clone.

>-|TRBV30
CAWSVRFGNTIYF
>once|TRBV6-2/TRBV6-3
CASSSINGNQPQHF
>-|TRBV7-6
CASSLAQGKYSPLHF
>-|TRBV14
CASSPREGTRKFF
>-|TRBV11-1
CASSLSSGKETQYF
>-|TRBV5-4
CASSHSNRKSGNTIYF
>few|TRBV6-2/TRBV6-3
CASTPGQGGYTF
>once|TRBV18
CASSPPGQIFYGYTF
>-|TRBV4-1
CASSQDPEWGLGNSPLHF
>-|TRBV18
CASSPRDYGYTF
>-|TRBV18
CASSSIKSPVSSGNTIYF
>-|TRBV29-1
CSVAGRGQDEQYF
>few|TRBV2
CASRATEAFF
>few|TRBV3-1/TRBV3-2
CASSQDNRGISPLHF
>-|TRBV4-3
CASSQEGGLAYNEQFF
>-|TRBV9
CASSEGQGNYEQYF
>-|TRBV12-3/TRBV12-4
CASSPRLTYEQYF
>-|TRBV5-4
CASRSPSGSTDTQYF
>-|TRBV5-1
CASSADRGRHGYTF
>-|TRBV5-1
CASRWGQGGTEAFF
>-|TRBV12-3/TRBV12-4
CASSQGPGNGYTF
>few|TRBV9
CASSGQINTEAFF